This T cell receptor (beta chain) appears in the sequencing data of a study of CD8+ T cells in alopecia areata. Treatment indicated: oral pan-JAK inhibitor, 5-10 mg twice daily. Study outcomes and limitations: One nonresponder leaves baseline CD8+ expansion's link to response uncertain. While patients received tofacitinib, many expanded lesional clones remained present in scalp and blood.

RNA was isolated and reverse transcribed to cDNA, the sequencing template. Sequencing used immunoSEQ multiplex PCR; TCRdb keeps in-frame clones, though not all of them. The table shows some 190,000 clones, with approximately 60% occurring only once. Concerning this clone itself: The antigen is not known.

The CDR3 spans 11 residues. With 8 bases removed from V and 11 bases from J, the gap between germline ends came to 18 bases. Germline assignment: CDR1 DFQATT and CDR2 SNEGSKA (reference sequence). The chain is built from TRBV20-1 and TRBJ1-1; D gene uncertain. The receptor was derived from a human donor with alopecia areata. The sample here was CD4+ T cells sorted from blood, taken at week 4, from a patient treated with tofacitinib. CDR3 DNA sequence: TGCAGTCCGCGGCTGCAGAGGACTGCTTTCTTT. This gives the protein CSPRLQRTAFF.